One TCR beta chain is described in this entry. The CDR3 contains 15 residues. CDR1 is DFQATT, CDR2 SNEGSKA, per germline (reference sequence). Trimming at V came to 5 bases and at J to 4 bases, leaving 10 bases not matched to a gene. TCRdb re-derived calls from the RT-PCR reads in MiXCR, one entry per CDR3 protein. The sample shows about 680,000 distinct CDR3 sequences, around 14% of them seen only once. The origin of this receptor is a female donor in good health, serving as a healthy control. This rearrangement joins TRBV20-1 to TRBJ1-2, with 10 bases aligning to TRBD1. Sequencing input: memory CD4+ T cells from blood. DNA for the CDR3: TGCAGTGCTGTAAGGGGAGGGGACAGGGGCTATGGCTACACCTTC. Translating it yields CSAVRGGDRGYGYTF.